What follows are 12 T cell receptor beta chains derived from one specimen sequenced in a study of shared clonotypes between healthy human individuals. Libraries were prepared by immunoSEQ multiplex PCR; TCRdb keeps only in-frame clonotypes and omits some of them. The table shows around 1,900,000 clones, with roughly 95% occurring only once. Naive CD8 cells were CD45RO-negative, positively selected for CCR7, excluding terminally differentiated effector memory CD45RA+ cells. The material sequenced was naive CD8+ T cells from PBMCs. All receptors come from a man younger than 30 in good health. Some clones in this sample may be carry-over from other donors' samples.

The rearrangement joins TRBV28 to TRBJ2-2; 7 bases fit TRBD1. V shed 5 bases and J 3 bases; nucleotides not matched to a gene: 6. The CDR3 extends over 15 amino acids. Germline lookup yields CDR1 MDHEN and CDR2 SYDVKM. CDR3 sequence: CASSLDREYTGELFF. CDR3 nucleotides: TGTGCCAGCAGTCTCGACAGGGAATACACCGGGGAGCTGTTTTTT.

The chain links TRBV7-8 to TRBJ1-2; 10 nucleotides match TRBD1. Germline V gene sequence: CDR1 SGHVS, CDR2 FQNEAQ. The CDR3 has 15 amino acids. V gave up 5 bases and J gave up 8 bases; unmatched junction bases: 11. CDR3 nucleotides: TGTGCCAGCAGCCTAGACAGGGGGCGCGTCGACGGCTACACCTTC. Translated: CASSLDRGRVDGYTF.

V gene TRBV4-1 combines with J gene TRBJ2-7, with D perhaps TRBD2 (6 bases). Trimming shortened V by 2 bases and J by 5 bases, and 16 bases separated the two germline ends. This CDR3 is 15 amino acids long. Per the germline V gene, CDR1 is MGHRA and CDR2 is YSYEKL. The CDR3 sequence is CASSQTRRELNEQYF. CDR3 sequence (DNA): TGCGCCAGCAGCCAAACTCGTCGGGAGTTGAACGAGCAGTACTTC.

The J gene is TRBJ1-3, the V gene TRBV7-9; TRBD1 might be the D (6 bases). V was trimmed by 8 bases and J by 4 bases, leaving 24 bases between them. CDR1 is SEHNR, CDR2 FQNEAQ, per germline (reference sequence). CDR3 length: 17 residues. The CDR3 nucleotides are TGTGCCAGCCCCGGGTCTAGGACAGACAACTCGGGAAACACCATATATTTT. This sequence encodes CASPGSRTDNSGNTIYF. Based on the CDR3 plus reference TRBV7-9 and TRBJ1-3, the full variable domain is DTGVSQNPRHKITKRGQNVTFRCDPISEHNRLYWYRQTLGQGPEFLTYFQNEAQLEKSRLLSDRFSAERPKGSFSTLEIQRTEQGDSAMYLCASPGSRTDNSGNTIYFGEGSWLTVV.

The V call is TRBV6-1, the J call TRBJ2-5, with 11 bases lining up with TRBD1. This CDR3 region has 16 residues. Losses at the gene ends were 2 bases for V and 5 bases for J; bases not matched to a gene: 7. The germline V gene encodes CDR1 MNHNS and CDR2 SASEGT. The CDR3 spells CASSEWDRGIWETQYF. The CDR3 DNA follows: TGTGCCAGCAGTGAATGGGACAGGGGGATTTGGGAGACCCAGTACTTC.

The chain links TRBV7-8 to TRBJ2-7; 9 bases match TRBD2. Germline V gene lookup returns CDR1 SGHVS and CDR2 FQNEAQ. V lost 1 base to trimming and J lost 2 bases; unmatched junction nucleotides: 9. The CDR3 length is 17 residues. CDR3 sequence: CASSLVETSGITYEQYF. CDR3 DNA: TGTGCCAGCAGCTTAGTTGAGACTAGCGGAATCACCTACGAGCAGTACTTC.

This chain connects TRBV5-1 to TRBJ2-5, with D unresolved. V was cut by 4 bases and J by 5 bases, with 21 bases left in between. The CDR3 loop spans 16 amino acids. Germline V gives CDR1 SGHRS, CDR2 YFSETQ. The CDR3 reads CASSPPGRPGGETQYF. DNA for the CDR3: TGCGCCAGCAGCCCCCCGGGCAGGCCTGGCGGTGAGACCCAGTACTTC.

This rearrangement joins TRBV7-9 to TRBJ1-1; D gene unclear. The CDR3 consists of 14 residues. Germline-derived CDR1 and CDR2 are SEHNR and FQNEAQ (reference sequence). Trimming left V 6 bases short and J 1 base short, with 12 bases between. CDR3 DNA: TGTGCCAGCAGTACGGGCGGGTGGAACACTGAAGCTTTCTTT. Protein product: CASSTGGWNTEAFF.

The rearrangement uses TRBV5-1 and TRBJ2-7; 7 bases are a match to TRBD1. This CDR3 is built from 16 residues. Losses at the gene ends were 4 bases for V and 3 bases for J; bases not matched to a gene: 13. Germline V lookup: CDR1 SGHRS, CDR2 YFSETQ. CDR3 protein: CASSPALETGIYEQYF. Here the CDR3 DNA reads TGCGCCAGCAGCCCTGCCCTAGAGACAGGGATCTACGAGCAGTACTTC.

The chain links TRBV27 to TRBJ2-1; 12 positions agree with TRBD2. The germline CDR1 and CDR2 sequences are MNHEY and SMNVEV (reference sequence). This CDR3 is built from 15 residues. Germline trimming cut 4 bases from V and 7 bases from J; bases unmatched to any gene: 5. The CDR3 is CASSSGLAGPNEQFF. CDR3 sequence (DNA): TGTGCCAGCAGTTCCGGACTAGCGGGGCCTAATGAGCAGTTCTTC.

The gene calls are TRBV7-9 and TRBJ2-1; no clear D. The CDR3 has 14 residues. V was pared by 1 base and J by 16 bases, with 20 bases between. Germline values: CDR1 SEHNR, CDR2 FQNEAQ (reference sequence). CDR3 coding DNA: TGTGCCAGCAGCTTAGATCCCCGGGCGGCCGGTGGATTCTTC. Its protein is CASSLDPRAAGGFF.

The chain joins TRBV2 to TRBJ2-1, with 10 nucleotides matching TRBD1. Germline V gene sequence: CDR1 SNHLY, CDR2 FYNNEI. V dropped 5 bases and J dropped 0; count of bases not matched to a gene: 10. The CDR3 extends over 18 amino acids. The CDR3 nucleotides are TGTGCCAGCAGTAAAGACAGGGGGCAATTAAGCTCCTACAATGAGCAGTTCTTC. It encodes CASSKDRGQLSSYNEQFF. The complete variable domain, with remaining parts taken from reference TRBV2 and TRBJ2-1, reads EPEVTQTPSHQVTQMGQEVILRCVPISNHLYFYWYRQILGQKVEFLVSFYNNEISEKSEIFDDQFSVERPDGSNFTLKIRSTKLEDSAMYFCASSKDRGQLSSYNEQFFGPGTRLTVL.